One and the same sample provided the 21 T cell receptor beta chains below, sequenced in a study of T cell responses to AZD1222 COVID-19 vaccine. Using immunoSEQ multiplex PCR, the repertoire was profiled, and TCRdb retains in-frame clones only, with some absent. The sample gives more than 70,000 clones, approximately 86% of which show up once; more than 6% is in the top ten. Here the sequenced sample was peripheral blood, taken on day 0 of AZD1222 vaccination. Receptors originate from an adult in good health.

V usage is TRBV5-1 and J usage is TRBJ2-3; TRBD2 aligns across 9 bases. The J segment lost 0 bases and the V segment lost 1 base, leaving 3 bases of the junction unmatched. This CDR3 spans 16 amino acids. CDR1 and CDR2 (germline): SGHRS, YFSETQ. This CDR3 reads CASSLRSGRSTDTQYF. CDR3 bases: TGCGCCAGCAGCTTGAGGAGCGGGAGGAGCACAGATACGCAGTATTTT.

This clone was recorded once. This chain joins TRBV2 and TRBJ1-6; D is unresolved. The germline V and J ends were trimmed by 6 bases and 6 bases, with 12 bases remaining between them. Germline V gene data show CDR1 as SNHLY and CDR2 as FYNNEI. The CDR3 sequence is 14 residues long. Here the CDR3 reads CASRPSSRNSPLHF. CDR3 DNA: TGTGCCAGCAGGCCAAGTTCCCGTAATTCACCCCTCCACTTT.

The sample holds one count of this clone. The DNA for the CDR3 is TGTGCCAGCAGTGAAGGCTCGCCTGCCTACGAGCAGTACTTC. This codes for CASSEGSPAYEQYF. This rearrangement joins TRBV2 to TRBJ2-7, with unresolved D. Trimming shortened V by 1 base and J by 2 bases, and 9 bases separated the two germline ends. This CDR3 is built from 14 residues. CDR1 is SNHLY, CDR2 FYNNEI, per germline.

The rearrangement joins TRBV5-4 to TRBJ2-7; the D gene is possibly TRBD1 (6 bases). CDR3 length equals 13 residues. CDR1 is SGHNT, CDR2 YYREEE, per germline (reference sequence). With 9 bases removed from V and 1 base from J, the gap between germline ends came to 14 bases. In nucleotides, the CDR3 is TGTGCCACCCTGAACAGGGTTTCCTACGAGCAGTACTTC. Amino acids: CATLNRVSYEQYF.

The chain combines TRBV28 with TRBJ2-5, with TRBD1 as a possible D gene (5 bases). The CDR3 covers 13 residues. V lost 7 bases to trimming and J lost 2 bases, with 11 bases between them. Germline CDR1 is MDHEN and CDR2 is SYDVKM. The CDR3 reads CASTVGLQETQYF. CDR3 nucleotide sequence: TGTGCCAGCACAGTGGGGCTTCAAGAGACCCAGTACTTC.

The CDR3 DNA reads TGTGCCATCAGGATGGGACAGGATGGTGGAACCGGGGAGCTGTTTTTT. Translated, it gives CAIRMGQDGGTGELFF. This chain joins TRBV10-3 and TRBJ2-2; 8 positions match TRBD1. This CDR3 spans 16 amino acids. J lost 5 bases, V lost 6 bases, and 11 bases had no gene match. Looked up from germline, CDR1 is ENHRY and CDR2 is SYGVKD.

The chain carries TRBV6-5 and TRBJ2-7; no clear D. From germline, CDR1 is MNHEY and CDR2 SVGAGI. V was clipped by 0 bases and J by 1 base, with 7 bases between them. The CDR3 covers 14 residues. CDR3 sequence reads: CASSYSKPSYEQYF. The CDR3 nucleotides are TGTGCCAGCAGTTACTCCAAACCGTCCTACGAGCAGTACTTC.

The chain links TRBV24-1 to TRBJ2-7, with D perhaps being TRBD1 or TRBD2 (5 bases each). Germline V CDR1 and CDR2: KGHDR, SFDVKD. Trimming took 6 bases from V and 5 from J, leaving 13 bases between them. The CDR3 is made up of 13 amino acids. The CDR3 nucleotides read TGTGCCACCAGTAGAGGGGTCCTTCACGAGCAGTACTTC. It specifies CATSRGVLHEQYF.

This chain connects TRBV10-3 to TRBJ2-3, with 9 bases fitting TRBD2. CDR1 is ENHRY, CDR2 SYGVKD, per germline. The CDR3 contains 14 residues. The junction had 6 bases not matched to a gene; V was cut back by 6 bases and J by 5 bases. CDR3 nucleotide sequence: TGTGCCATCAGAGAGCGGGAGGTCGGAGATACGCAGTATTTT. This gives the protein CAIREREVGDTQYF.

The sample holds a few counts of this clone. V is TRBV5-6 and J is TRBJ1-4; 8 bases are a match to TRBD1. V trimming: 0 bases; J trimming: 3 bases; junction bases outside the gene matches: 4. The CDR3 is made up of 16 amino acids. CDR1 and CDR2 (germline): SGHDT, YYEEEE. This CDR3 reads CASSLAGGVANEKLFF. For the CDR3, the DNA is TGTGCCAGCAGCTTGGCAGGGGGCGTCGCTAATGAAAAACTGTTTTTT.

This clone has a handful of counts. The V and J genes are TRBV21-1 and TRBJ2-4; TRBD1, the D gene given by the table, was not confirmed from the DNA. TRBV21-1 represents a pseudogene. This CDR3 spans 21 amino acids. The CDR3 region has the DNA TGTGCCAGCCCGACAAGTGGCTTTGAGGGGGCCCCCGCACTAGCCAAAAACATTCAGTACTTC. Protein product: CASPTSGFEGAPALAKNIQYF.

The table lists this clone with a count of one. This rearrangement joins TRBV11-2 to TRBJ2-1, with D possibly TRBD2 on 5 matching bases. CDR1 and CDR2 from the germline V gene are SGHAT and FQNNGV. V was trimmed by 1 base and J by 8 bases, leaving 15 bases between them. The CDR3 length is 15 residues. As DNA, the CDR3 is TGTGCCAGCAGCTTAGGGGCTAGCAGTTTAGATGAGCAGTTCTTC. This gives the protein CASSLGASSLDEQFF.

The rearrangement links TRBV3-1 (or the pseudogene TRBV3-2) to TRBJ1-1; a possible D gene is TRBD1 (5 bases). V was trimmed by 2 bases and J by 11 bases, leaving 9 bases between them. CDR3 size: 11 residues. The germline V gene encodes CDR1 LGHDT and CDR2 YNNKEL (reference sequence). The CDR3 DNA sequence: TGTGCCAGCAGCCAACTGACAGACGCTTTCTTT. Translating gives CASSQLTDAFF.

The chain combines TRBV5-1 with TRBJ2-2; 15 bases agree with TRBD2. The trim removed 4 bases at V and 7 bases at J, leaving 14 bases unmatched. CDR3 length: 19 amino acids. Looked up from germline, CDR1 is SGHRS and CDR2 is YFSETQ. In nucleotides, the CDR3 is TGCGCCAGCAGCCACCCCCCGGGACTAGCGGGAGGTGGAGGCGGGGAGCTGTTTTTT. Translated: CASSHPPGLAGGGGGELFF.

V usage is TRBV2 and J usage is TRBJ1-3; D is unresolved. With 5 bases removed from V and 6 bases from J, the gap between germline ends came to 14 bases. CDR3 length equals 14 residues. The germline gives CDR1 SNHLY, CDR2 FYNNEI. CDR3 residues: CASSRDNTENTIYF. CDR3 DNA: TGTGCCAGCAGTCGGGATAACACGGAAAACACCATATATTTT.

The CDR3 DNA is TGTGCCAGCAGCCGGACTAGCGAGGACAATGAGCAGTTCTTC. Encoded protein: CASSRTSEDNEQFF. The chain is built from TRBV11-1 and TRBJ2-1; 9 nucleotides line up with TRBD2. Germline CDR1 is SGHAT and CDR2 is FQDESV (reference sequence). CDR3 length equals 14 residues. J lost 5 bases, V lost 5 bases, and 4 bases had no gene match.

The J gene is TRBJ2-1, the V gene TRBV20-1, with 9 bases fitting TRBD1. After removal of 3 bases from V and 5 bases from J, the junction contained 5 bases not matched to a gene. The CDR3 covers 14 residues. Germline V gene data show CDR1 as DFQATT and CDR2 as SNEGSKA (reference sequence). The CDR3 reads CSASRDRADNEQFF. The CDR3 coding sequence is TGCAGTGCTAGTCGGGACAGGGCGGACAATGAGCAGTTCTTC.

V is TRBV6-5 and J is TRBJ2-7; D gene ambiguous. Looked up from germline, CDR1 is MNHEY and CDR2 is SVGAGI. Trimming removed 7 bases from V and 4 bases from J, with 14 bases in between. The CDR3 sequence is 13 residues long. CDR3 in amino acids: CASKVTAPYEQYF. CDR3 in DNA: TGTGCCAGCAAGGTTACAGCACCATACGAGCAGTACTTC.

This clone was picked up a small number of times. The CDR3 here is CASSLNSGEEQYF. In DNA, the CDR3 is TGTGCCAGCTCACTCAATAGCGGGGAGGAGCAGTACTTC. The rearrangement links TRBV18 to TRBJ2-7, with 8 positions matching TRBD2. Germline assignment: CDR1 KGHSH and CDR2 LQKENI. After removal of 4 bases from V and 7 bases from J, the junction contained 6 bases not matched to a gene. CDR3 length: 13 residues.

CDR3 amino acids: CASSPARSYEQYF. Written as DNA, the CDR3 is TGTGCCAGCAGCCCAGCCCGGTCCTACGAGCAGTACTTC. The V gene is TRBV7-2, the J gene TRBJ2-7; D call uncertain. Per the germline V gene, CDR1 is SGHTA and CDR2 is FQGNSA. The ends were cut back, 5 bases at V and 1 base at J, with 9 bases in the middle. This CDR3 region has 13 residues.

This chain joins TRBV4-3 and TRBJ1-5, with D tentatively TRBD1 (5 bases). The CDR3 has 17 amino acids. Germline assignment: CDR1 LGHNA and CDR2 YSLEER. V was shortened by 0 bases and J by 4 bases, with 16 bases between the two germline ends. CDR3 in amino acids: CASSQDRSQGGNQPQHF. CDR3 sequence (DNA): TGCGCCAGCAGCCAAGATCGCTCCCAGGGTGGGAATCAGCCCCAGCATTTT.